The rows below give T cell receptor beta chains drawn from one sample of a study of breast tumors, draining lymph nodes, adjacent tissues. TCRdb processed the multiplex PCR reads anew with MiXCR; each CDR3 protein has one entry. The table has approximately 130,000 distinct CDR3 sequences, approximately 22% seen once. Sequenced: axillary lymph node tissue. The receptors shown here come from a female donor with breast cancer. Some clones in this sample may be carry-over from other donors' samples. Both conserved end residues are part of each CDR3. Fields, in order: D gene, J gene, clone size, V gene, CDR3 protein, CDR3 DNA. D genes are given only for firm matches. Size tells how often a clone was seen (once, few, many) or the class of an expanded clone, and some rows leave it out.

>.|TRBJ1-2|.|TRBV29-1
CSAGQGNYGYTF
TGCAGCGCGGGGCAGGGCAACTATGGCTACACCTTC
>.|TRBJ2-7|many|TRBV20-1
CSARDLWGAGEGGEQYF
TGCAGTGCTAGAGACCTCTGGGGGGCGGGAGAAGGAGGCGAGCAGTACTTC
>TRBD2|TRBJ2-3|many|TRBV9
CASSVGTSGSPSTDTQYF
TGTGCCAGCAGCGTCGGGACTAGCGGGAGCCCTAGCACAGATACGCAGTATTTT
>TRBD2|TRBJ2-1|many|TRBV5-1
CASSFASGRARGNEQFF
TGCGCCAGCAGCTTCGCTAGCGGGAGGGCCCGAGGCAATGAGCAGTTCTTC
>TRBD1|TRBJ1-3|many|TRBV19
CASSPGTVGNTIYF
TGTGCCAGTAGTCCGGGGACAGTCGGAAACACCATATATTTT
>TRBD2|TRBJ2-7|many|TRBV20-1
CSAGGKAYEQYF
TGCAGTGCCGGGGGGAAAGCCTACGAGCAGTACTTC
>.|TRBJ1-2|many|TRBV3-1
CASSPPGYGYTF
TGTGCCAGCAGCCCTCCAGGGTATGGCTACACCTTC
>TRBD2|TRBJ2-1|many|TRBV3-1
CASSQAGVLNEQFF
TGTGCCAGCAGCCAGGCGGGAGTTCTTAATGAGCAGTTCTTC
>.|TRBJ1-1|once|TRBV29-1
CSTTDGIAEAFF
TGCAGCACCACGGACGGGATCGCTGAAGCTTTCTTT
>.|TRBJ2-1|many|TRBV2
CASSMGANNEQFF
TGTGCCAGCAGTATGGGTGCGAACAATGAGCAGTTCTTC
>TRBD2|TRBJ2-1|many|TRBV11-2
CASSTTSEKVGEQFF
TGTGCCAGCAGCACGACTAGCGAGAAGGTCGGTGAGCAGTTCTTC
>.|TRBJ1-2|.|TRBV28
CASRSSYRVRSYGYTF
TGTGCCAGCAGGTCCTCGTACAGGGTGCGATCCTATGGCTACACCTTC
>TRBD2|TRBJ2-7|many|TRBV19
CASRTSGTYEQYF
TGTGCCAGCCGGACTAGCGGGACCTACGAGCAGTACTTC
>.|TRBJ2-7|.|TRBV6-2/TRBV6-3
CASSLVPYSYEQYF
TGTGCCAGCAGTTTAGTTCCCTACTCCTACGAGCAGTACTTC
>.|TRBJ1-6|many|TRBV11-2
CASSLVQGHSPLHF
TGTGCCAGCAGCTTAGTCCAGGGCCATTCACCCCTCCACTTT
>.|TRBJ2-5|few|TRBV20-1
CNARVEIEETQYF
TGCAATGCTAGAGTGGAGATAGAAGAGACCCAGTACTTC
>TRBD2|TRBJ2-1|many|TRBV20-1
CSALGGLAGGGSYNEQFF
TGCAGTGCCCTGGGGGGACTAGCGGGAGGAGGATCCTACAATGAGCAGTTCTTC
>.|TRBJ1-6|many|TRBV20-1
CSAIPMDSPLHF
TGCAGTGCCATCCCTATGGATTCACCCCTCCACTTT
>.|TRBJ1-2|many|TRBV5-6
CASSPRGVPNYGYTF
TGTGCCAGCAGCCCCAGAGGGGTTCCTAACTATGGCTACACCTTC
>TRBD2|TRBJ2-1|many|TRBV6-1
CASSLTSGSVNEQFF
TGTGCCAGCAGCCTGACTAGCGGGAGTGTCAATGAGCAGTTCTTC
>.|TRBJ2-4|.|TRBV29-1
CSAGHRIYNAPTKNIQYF
TGCAGCGCCGGTCACCGGATATACAATGCCCCAACCAAAAACATTCAGTACTTC
>.|TRBJ2-4|few|TRBV11-3
CASSPGPLNIQYF
TGTGCCAGCAGCCCCGGGCCGTTAAACATTCAGTACTTC
>TRBD1|TRBJ2-2|many|TRBV24-1
CATSETGTGTGELFF
TGTGCCACCAGTGAAACCGGGACAGGGACCGGGGAGCTGTTTTTT
>TRBD2|TRBJ2-7|many|TRBV6-2/TRBV6-3
CASSYPPLAGPLYEQYF
TGTGCCAGCAGTTACCCCCCACTAGCGGGACCCCTCTACGAGCAGTACTTC
>.|TRBJ2-1|many|TRBV27
CASSPFAYNEQFF
TGTGCCAGCAGTCCCTTCGCCTACAATGAGCAGTTCTTC
>TRBD1|TRBJ2-6|.|TRBV7-8
CASSPLNRGRRTGANVLTF
TGTGCCAGCAGCCCCCTTAACAGGGGGCGCCGGACTGGGGCCAACGTCCTGACTTTC
>TRBD1|TRBJ2-1|many|TRBV28
CAIRRDRAYNEQFF
TGTGCCATCCGTCGGGACAGGGCATACAATGAGCAGTTCTTC
>.|TRBJ1-3|many|TRBV10-1
CASSDGGAGGNTIYF
TGCGCCAGCAGTGACGGAGGGGCTGGAGGAAACACCATATATTTT
>.|TRBJ2-7|many|TRBV10-3
CAISGAGAPTYEQYF
TGTGCCATCAGTGGAGCAGGGGCCCCCACCTACGAGCAGTACTTC
>TRBD2|TRBJ2-7|few|TRBV28
CASSLYGLAGYEQYF
TGTGCCAGCAGTTTATATGGGCTAGCGGGCTACGAGCAGTACTTC
>TRBD1|TRBJ1-4|many|TRBV5-6
CASSYDRGDEKLFF
TGTGCCAGCAGCTACGACAGGGGAGACGAAAAACTGTTTTTT
>.|TRBJ2-1|many|TRBV7-2
CASSLPPSSYNEQFF
TGTGCCAGCAGCTTGCCCCCAAGCTCCTACAATGAGCAGTTCTTC
>TRBD1|TRBJ1-4|few|TRBV5-1
CASSSGPQGAAANEKLFF
TGCGCCAGCAGCTCGGGCCCCCAGGGGGCGGCCGCTAATGAAAAACTGTTTTTT
>.|TRBJ2-6|.|TRBV11-2
CASSLDLEGSGANVLTF
TGTGCCAGCAGCTTAGATCTGGAGGGGTCTGGGGCCAACGTCCTGACTTTC
>.|TRBJ1-2|few|TRBV7-6
CASSRGAEINHGYTF
TGTGCCAGCAGCCGAGGAGCGGAGATTAACCATGGCTACACCTTC
>.|TRBJ1-2|many|TRBV5-1
CASSLAGYIYHGYTF
TGCGCCAGCAGCTTGGCCGGGTACATCTACCATGGCTACACCTTC
>.|TRBJ1-5|.|TRBV30
CAWSDPLRDKGLRSSNQPQHF
TGTGCCTGGAGTGACCCGCTCCGGGACAAGGGGTTGAGATCTAGCAATCAGCCCCAGCATTTT
>TRBD1|TRBJ2-7|many|TRBV11-2
CASSPRTGYRDEQYF
TGTGCCAGCAGCCCACGGACAGGGTATCGGGACGAGCAGTACTTC
>TRBD1|TRBJ2-3|many|TRBV7-2
CASSFGTGGRDTQYF
TGTGCCAGCAGCTTCGGGACAGGGGGCAGGGATACGCAGTATTTT
>.|TRBJ2-2|many|TRBV19
CASSLTDTGELFF
TGTGCCAGTAGCCTAACTGACACCGGGGAGCTGTTTTTT
>.|TRBJ1-2|many|TRBV6-5
CASSYSTSPSGLHF
TGTGCCAGCAGTTACTCGACGTCTCCTAGTGGGCTCCACTTC
>TRBD1|TRBJ2-7|many|TRBV18
CASSPRERTGPNSYEQYF
TGTGCCAGCTCACCCCGGGAAAGGACAGGGCCCAACTCCTACGAGCAGTACTTC
>.|TRBJ2-1|.|TRBV19
CASSMGPNNEQFF
TGTGCCAGTAGTATGGGTCCTAATAATGAGCAGTTCTTC
>.|TRBJ1-2|.|TRBV20-1
CSATPGGLGYGYTF
TGCAGTGCTACCCCGGGGGGCTTAGGCTATGGCTACACCTTC
>TRBD2|TRBJ2-7|few|TRBV27
CASSLGLATHEQYF
TGTGCCAGCAGTTTGGGACTAGCTACCCACGAGCAGTACTTC
>.|TRBJ2-7|many|TRBV20-1
CSARTGLGYEQYF
TGCAGTGCTAGAACGGGACTGGGCTACGAGCAGTACTTC
>.|TRBJ2-2|many|TRBV29-1
CSVLLGEGTGELFF
TGCAGCGTTTTGTTAGGGGAAGGGACCGGGGAGCTGTTTTTT
>.|TRBJ2-7|many|TRBV18
CASFKGGGDYEQYF
TGTGCCAGCTTCAAGGGAGGGGGAGATTACGAGCAGTACTTC
>.|TRBJ1-2|many|TRBV24-1
CATSDFSYGYTF
TGTGCCACCAGTGATTTCTCCTATGGCTACACCTTC
>TRBD2|TRBJ2-3|many|TRBV19
CASSPGLAGSRSSTDTQYF
TGTGCCAGTAGTCCGGGACTAGCGGGAAGCCGATCTAGCACAGATACGCAGTATTTT
>.|TRBJ1-3|many|TRBV30
CARRQGNTIYF
TGTGCCCGACGTCAGGGAAACACCATATATTTT
>.|TRBJ1-4|many|TRBV6-1
CASSRSRRNEKLFF
TGTGCCAGCAGTCGGAGCAGGCGAAATGAAAAACTGTTTTTT
>.|TRBJ2-2|few|TRBV5-6
CASSLYRVTGELFF
TGTGCCAGCAGCTTGTACAGGGTCACCGGGGAGCTGTTTTTT
>.|TRBJ1-6|many|TRBV20-1
CSARRGTIPTSPLHF
TGCAGTGCTAGAAGGGGGACTATACCGACTTCACCCCTCCACTTT
>.|TRBJ2-7|many|TRBV11-2
CASSIVYEQYF
TGTGCCAGCAGCATCGTCTACGAGCAGTACTTC
>TRBD2|TRBJ2-1|many|TRBV9
CASSVGLGTSGGSRMDEQFF
TGTGCCAGCAGCGTAGGTTTAGGGACTAGCGGGGGGAGTAGGATGGATGAGCAGTTCTTC
>TRBD2|TRBJ2-3|.|TRBV11-2
CASSLAGRSADTQYF
TGTGCCAGCAGCTTAGCCGGGAGGAGCGCAGATACGCAGTATTTT